This is a list of T cell receptor beta chains from one sample in a study of blood T cell repertoires in COVID-19. Assay: immunoSEQ multiplex PCR; the TCRdb copy retains only in-frame clones and omits some. The sample lists more than 150,000 clones; approximately 88% were seen once. Sequencing was performed on PBMCs or T cells enriched from blood (not recorded which). The receptor set was obtained from a woman aged 55-69 years who had recovered from COVID-19. The CDR3 runs from the conserved cysteine through the conserved F or W. D genes are given only for firm matches. A clone size is listed for some rows: how often the clone was seen (once, few, many), or a class if it is expanded.

v_call	j_call	d_call	clone_size	cdr3_length	cdr3_nt	cdr3_aa
TRBV15	TRBJ1-5	NA	NA	15	TGTGCCACCAGCAGAGATAGACAGGTCAATCAGCCCCAGCATTTT	CATSRDRQVNQPQHF
TRBV20-1	TRBJ2-7	TRBD2	NA	14	TGCAGTGCTAGTCGGACTAGCGAGGCCTACGAGCAGTACTTC	CSASRTSEAYEQYF
TRBV5-8	TRBJ2-2	NA	NA	15	TGTGCCAGCAGCTTGGGACTTTCGGGCACCGGGGAGCTGTTTTTT	CASSLGLSGTGELFF
TRBV7-2	TRBJ2-5	TRBD2	NA	15	TGTGCCAGCAGTTTTAGCGGGTTGTACCAAGAGACCCAGTACTTC	CASSFSGLYQETQYF
TRBV5-1	TRBJ1-6	NA	NA	14	TGCGCCAGCAGCCCAGGACAGTTCAATTCACCCCTCCACTTT	CASSPGQFNSPLHF
TRBV3-1/TRBV3-2	TRBJ2-1	NA	few	13	TGTGCCAGCAGCCAAACCTGGGCGAATGAGCAGTTCTTC	CASSQTWANEQFF
TRBV6-5	TRBJ1-1	TRBD1	once	14	TGTGCCAGCAGTTTCGGGACAGGGGGTGGTGAAGCTTTCTTT	CASSFGTGGGEAFF
TRBV5-1	TRBJ2-1	NA	NA	15	TGCGCCAGCAGCTTCGGGGGAAGGTGGAACAATGAGCAGTTCTTC	CASSFGGRWNNEQFF
TRBV11-2	TRBJ2-2	NA	NA	12	TGTGCCAGCAGCCCGGACACCGGGGAGCTGTTTTTT	CASSPDTGELFF
TRBV19	TRBJ2-2	TRBD2	NA	15	TGTGCCAGTATCCGGAGGGGACTAGAGGCCGGGGAGCTGTTTTTT	CASIRRGLEAGELFF
TRBV19	TRBJ1-5	NA	NA	13	TGTGCCAGTACCCGAGAAAGCAATCAGCCCCAGCATTTT	CASTRESNQPQHF
TRBV27	TRBJ1-2	NA	NA	16	TGTGCCAGCAAGTCTATCGGGTCACCGCCCGGCTATGGCTACACCTTC	CASKSIGSPPGYGYTF
TRBV11-2	TRBJ1-1	NA	NA	13	TGTGCCAGCAGCTTCCCGGGACTCACTGAAGCTTTCTTT	CASSFPGLTEAFF
TRBV5-1	TRBJ2-5	NA	NA	15	TGCGCCAGCAGCTCGACCGGGACTTTACAAGAGACCCAGTACTTC	CASSSTGTLQETQYF
TRBV29-1	TRBJ1-1	NA	NA	12	TGCAGCGTTAGAGGAAGGAACACTGAAGCTTTCTTT	CSVRGRNTEAFF
TRBV7-6	TRBJ1-2	TRBD1	NA	13	TGTGCCAGCAGCCAAACAGGGGCCTATGGCTACACCTTC	CASSQTGAYGYTF
TRBV19	TRBJ1-2	TRBD1	NA	14	TGTGCCAGTGCCGCACAGGGGCCTATTTCTGGCTACACCTTC	CASAAQGPISGYTF
TRBV7-9	TRBJ2-7	NA	few	16	TGTGCCAGCAGCCCCCCCGGTTCCACTAAGAGATACGAGCAGTACTTC	CASSPPGSTKRYEQYF
TRBV29-1	TRBJ1-2	TRBD1	NA	13	TGCAGCGCTCCCAGACAGGGGGGCTATGGCTACACCTTC	CSAPRQGGYGYTF
TRBV19	TRBJ1-6	TRBD1	NA	15	TGTGCCAGTAGTATCATGACAGGGGGTAGGAGGCCCCTCCACTTT	CASSIMTGGRRPLHF
TRBV5-5	TRBJ2-7	TRBD2	NA	15	TGTGCCAGCAGCTTAGGGCCTAGCGGAGTTTACGAGCAGTACTTC	CASSLGPSGVYEQYF
TRBV19	TRBJ1-2	NA	NA	13	TGTGCCAGTAAAGAGGGAACCACCTCTGGCTACACCTTC	CASKEGTTSGYTF
TRBV5-1	TRBJ1-1	NA	few	13	TGCGCCAGCGGGGAGGGCGGAGGAACTGAAGCTTTCTTT	CASGEGGGTEAFF
TRBV5-1	TRBJ1-2	NA	NA	13	TGCGCCAGCAGCTTCGACAGCAACTATGGCTACACCTTC	CASSFDSNYGYTF
TRBV4-1	TRBJ2-2	TRBD2	few	17	TGCGCCAGCAGCCAAGGACTAGCGGGACCCAGACGCCGGGAGCTGTTTTTT	CASSQGLAGPRRRELFF
TRBV21-1	TRBJ1-4	NA	NA	15	TGTGCCAGCAGCACGGAGGGGACCACTAATGAAAAACTGTTTTTT	CASSTEGTTNEKLFF